Below, 10 T cell receptor beta chains from the same sample are listed, as sequenced in a study of OX40 agonist ivuxolimab in advanced cancers. Here immunoSEQ multiplex PCR was the method, and the copy in TCRdb shows in-frame clones only, minus some. In the table there are 65,000 to 85,000 clones, roughly 90% of which are singletons. Here the sequenced sample was CD4+ or CD8+ T cells sorted from blood, taken in a trial of the OX40 agonist ivuxolimab. These receptors were taken from an adult with an advanced solid tumor such as melanoma, head and neck, liver or kidney cancer.

This clone counts as hyperexpanded. The chain employs TRBV27 and TRBJ2-7, with D perhaps matching TRBD2 (5 bases). This CDR3 is 13 amino acids long. Germline assignment: CDR1 MNHEY and CDR2 SMNVEV (reference sequence). V was shortened by 3 bases and J by 5 bases, with 11 bases between the two germline ends. The CDR3 nucleotides read TGTGCCAGCAGTTTGGGGAGTGCCCACGAGCAGTACTTC. Translated: CASSLGSAHEQYF.

V and J are TRBV13 and TRBJ2-4; D perhaps matches TRBD1 (6 bases). This CDR3 is built from 17 residues. Looked up from germline, CDR1 is PRHDT and CDR2 is FYEKMQ (reference sequence). V lost 5 bases, J lost 1 base, and 18 bases lay in between. The CDR3 sequence: CASSPRLAGVAKNIQYF. CDR3 in DNA: TGTGCCAGCAGCCCGCGGTTGGCAGGGGTGGCCAAAAACATTCAGTACTTC. Supplemented by reference TRBV13 and TRBJ2-4, the full variable domain reads AAGVIQSPRHLIKEKRETATLKCYPIPRHDTVYWYQQGPGQDPQFLISFYEKMQSDKGSIPDRFSAQQFSDYHSELNMSSLELGDSALYFCASSPRLAGVAKNIQYFGAGTRLSVL.

This clone was found a few times. J is TRBJ1-5 and V is TRBV2; D remains ambiguous. From germline, CDR1 is SNHLY and CDR2 FYNNEI. The CDR3 has 13 amino acids. Deletions cut 3 bases from V and 6 bases from J, with 9 bases between. The DNA for the CDR3 is TGTGCCAGCAGTGAGGGGAGTGTTCAGCCCCAGCATTTT. Its protein product is CASSEGSVQPQHF.

The CDR3: CASSSSRSQSTDTQYF. The CDR3 nucleotides are TGTGCCAGCAGCTCGAGCCGGTCCCAAAGCACAGATACGCAGTATTTT. The chain links TRBV11-2 to TRBJ2-3; no firm D call. This CDR3 is 16 amino acids long. V lost 4 bases to trimming and J lost 0 bases, with 14 bases between them. Germline loops: CDR1 SGHAT, CDR2 FQNNGV.

The chain joins TRBV11-3 to TRBJ2-3, with D tentatively TRBD2 (5 bases). The CDR3 runs 14 residues. The germline CDR1 and CDR2 sequences are SGHNT and YENEEA. The germline V and J ends were trimmed by 3 bases and 0 bases, with 7 bases remaining between them. This CDR3 reads CASSFTGSTDTQYF. The CDR3 coding sequence is TGTGCCAGCAGCTTTACGGGGAGCACAGATACGCAGTATTTT.

The rearrangement joins TRBV4-1 to TRBJ1-1; 7 bases map to TRBD1. Germline lookup yields CDR1 MGHRA and CDR2 YSYEKL. V dropped 0 bases and J dropped 3; count of bases not matched to a gene: 7. CDR3 length: 16 amino acids. The CDR3 nucleotides read TGCGCCAGCAGCCAAGAGAAAACAGGGGCGTACACTGAAGCTTTCTTT. Translated: CASSQEKTGAYTEAFF.

CDR3 sequence: CASSRDRANTGELFF. CDR3 coding DNA: TGTGCCAGCAGTAGGGACAGGGCGAACACCGGGGAGCTGTTTTTT. The chain has TRBV2 and TRBJ2-2; 9 nucleotides agree with TRBD1. The V segment lost 5 bases and the J segment 0 bases; nucleotides outside the gene matches: 1. The CDR3 has 15 residues. CDR1 SNHLY and CDR2 FYNNEI come from the germline V gene.

V usage is TRBV28 and J usage is TRBJ2-3; D may be TRBD1 (5 bases). Germline CDR1 and CDR2: MDHEN and SYDVKM. This CDR3 has 15 residues. Trimming left V 2 bases short and J 1 base short, with 10 bases between. In DNA form, the CDR3 reads TGTGCCAGCAGTTTAGGGCCAGGGCGCACAGATACGCAGTATTTT. Residues: CASSLGPGRTDTQYF.

The chain carries TRBV6-6 and TRBJ2-7; 10 positions agree with TRBD1. The CDR3 consists of 15 residues. Unmatched junction bases numbered 14, after V lost 4 bases and J lost 11 bases. CDR1 MNHNY and CDR2 SVGAGI come from the germline V gene (reference sequence). The CDR3 is CASSLTTGTGAQEYF. The CDR3 nucleotides read TGTGCCAGCAGTTTAACCACCGGGACAGGGGCTCAGGAGTACTTC.

This clone was recorded a few times. The V call is TRBV7-9, the J call TRBJ2-4; the D gene is possibly TRBD1 (5 bases). V gave up 1 base and J gave up 1 base, with 5 bases separating them. This CDR3 is 14 amino acids long. Germline values: CDR1 SEHNR, CDR2 FQNEAQ (reference sequence). CDR3 DNA sequence: TGTGCCAGCAGCTTAGAGGGGGCCAAAAACATTCAGTACTTC. Protein: CASSLEGAKNIQYF.